This entry features one T cell receptor beta chain sequence. Produced via immunoSEQ multiplex PCR; TCRdb's table is partial and in-frame only. The sample shows about 43,000 clones, approximately 91% of them seen only once. The source of the sample is a study of T cell changes during pregnancy in multiple sclerosis. Material for sequencing was PBMCs (not recorded whether the cells were cultured). The sequence derives from a female donor with multiple sclerosis, enrolled in a pregnancy study.

CDR3 amino acids: CASSLVAYEQFF. The CDR3 coding sequence is TGTGCCAGCAGCTTAGTTGCCTATGAGCAGTTCTTC. The chain has TRBV7-8 and TRBJ2-1; no definite D call. In germline, CDR1 is SGHVS, CDR2 FQNEAQ. The CDR3 contains 12 residues. With 1 base removed from V and 8 bases from J, the gap between germline ends came to 6 bases.